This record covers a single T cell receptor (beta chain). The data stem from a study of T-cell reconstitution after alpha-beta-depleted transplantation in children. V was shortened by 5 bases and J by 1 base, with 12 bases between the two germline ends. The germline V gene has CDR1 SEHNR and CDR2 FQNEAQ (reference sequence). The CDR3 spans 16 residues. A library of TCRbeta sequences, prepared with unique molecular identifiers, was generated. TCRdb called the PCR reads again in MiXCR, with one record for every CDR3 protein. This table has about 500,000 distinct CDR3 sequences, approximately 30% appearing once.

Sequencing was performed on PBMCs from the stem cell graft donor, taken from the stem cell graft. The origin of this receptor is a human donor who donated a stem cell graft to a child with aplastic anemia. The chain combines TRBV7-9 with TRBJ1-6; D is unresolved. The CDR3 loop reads CASSRSTGSYNSPLHF. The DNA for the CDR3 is TGTGCCAGCAGCCGGAGTACGGGGTCCTATAATTCACCCCTCCACTTT.